This T cell receptor (beta chain) was recovered during a study of blood T cell repertoires in COVID-19. Study overall: Sites in the United States, Italy and Spain provided acute and convalescent COVID-19 samples. The cDNA or gDNA used as material had been derived from T cells, B-cell-depleted T cells, or PBMCs.

Germline V gene data show CDR1 as SGHRS and CDR2 as YFSETQ. Germline trimming cut 3 bases from V and 10 bases from J; bases unmatched to any gene: 10. The CDR3 totals 14 residues. Study processing details: Counts of nucleated cells, estimated from reference gene primer amplification, were obtained. Clones were read by immunoSEQ multiplex PCR, and TCRdb kept only the in-frame ones, dropping some. Clone size and the V and J calls come from that table; the DNA yielded D and trimming. The sample shows fewer than 250,000 clones, 75% to 85% of them seen only once. This receptor was obtained from a human donor in a cohort sampled during active COVID-19. The source material was peripheral blood. The rearrangement joins TRBV5-1 to TRBJ2-1; 7 nucleotides line up with TRBD2. The CDR3 sequence: CASSSSRDSGEQFF. The CDR3 bases are TGCGCCAGCAGCTCGTCACGGGATAGCGGGGAGCAGTTCTTC.